This T cell receptor beta chain is from a study of blood T cell repertoires in COVID-19. Profiling relied on immunoSEQ multiplex PCR, and the TCRdb table lists in-frame clones only, not all of them. The data hold 150,000 or so clones, with over 75% observed a single time. This clone occurred a few times. Trimming took 0 bases from V and 5 from J; bases not matched to a gene: 13. Germline assignment: CDR1 SGHNT and CDR2 YYREEE (reference sequence). This CDR3 region has 17 residues. The TCR was taken from a man in his fifties or sixties with active or convalescent COVID-19. The chain couples TRBV5-4 to TRBJ2-7; 8 nucleotides match TRBD2. Sample: peripheral blood. CDR3 amino acids: CASSLEPTGGSGNEQYF. CDR3 nucleotide sequence: TGTGCCAGCAGCTTGGAACCTACGGGGGGGAGCGGGAACGAGCAGTACTTC.